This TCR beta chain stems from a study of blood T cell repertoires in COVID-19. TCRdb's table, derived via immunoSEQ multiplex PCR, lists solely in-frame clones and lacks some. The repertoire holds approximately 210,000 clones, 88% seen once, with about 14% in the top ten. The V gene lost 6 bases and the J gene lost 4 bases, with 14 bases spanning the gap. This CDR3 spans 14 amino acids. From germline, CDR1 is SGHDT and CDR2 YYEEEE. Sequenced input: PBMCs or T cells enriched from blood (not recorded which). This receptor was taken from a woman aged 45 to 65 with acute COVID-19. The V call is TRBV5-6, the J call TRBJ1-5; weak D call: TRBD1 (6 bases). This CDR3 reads CASTTTGLNQPQHF. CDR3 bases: TGTGCCAGCACGACAACAGGGTTAAATCAGCCCCAGCATTTT.